The rows below give T cell receptor beta chains drawn from one sample of a study of T and B cells in COVID-19 patients. Each CDR3 protein is one row after TCRdb ran MiXCR on the multiplex PCR reads. The sample lists more than 950 distinct CDR3 sequences; around 21% were seen once. Sequencing was done on a sample of blood. These receptors were collected from a human donor with active COVID-19. The donor label of this sample is uncertain. The CDR3 runs from the conserved cysteine through the conserved F or W.

CDR3 length | V gene | CDR3 protein
15 | TRBV6-6 | CASSYSTGGTGELFF
16 | TRBV7-9 | CASSLESGGVNTEAFF
14 | TRBV4-3 | CASSQEDRSYGYTF
15 | TRBV20-1 | CSARDPGLVTDTQYF
16 | TRBV28 | CASRPGLAGVRGEQFF
17 | TRBV18 | CASSPGQGLLSGNTIYF
15 | TRBV7-9 | CASSLGTGGNTEAFF
15 | TRBV29-1 | CSVASGTANTGELFF
13 | TRBV20-1 | CSARDPRLDEQYF
11 | TRBV27 | CARQGGYGYTF
17 | TRBV29-1 | CSVDGGRSGITGGEQYF
17 | TRBV30 | CAWRRGLAGFMRETQYF
14 | TRBV6-1 | CASSRARLQETQYF
13 | TRBV29-1 | CSVSDRGRPEAFF
15 | TRBV25-1 | CASSPTGTRNQPQHF
15 | TRBV5-4 | CASSLGGVAKNIQYF
14 | TRBV20-1 | CSARGGTGVNEQFF
13 | TRBV11-2 | CASSFRGSEKLFF
16 | TRBV20-1 | CSARDPARAGSYEQYF
16 | TRBV2 | CASSEWDRGAGNTIYF
13 | TRBV6-5 | CASRSGLAHEQYF
15 | TRBV5-1 | CASSLASGNVGEQFF
15 | TRBV7-2 | CASSRRRGDNYGYTF
14 | TRBV20-1 | CSTSGLAGSDTQYF
11 | TRBV27 | CASSPGSEQFF
13 | TRBV27 | CASSLNMRGEQYF
14 | TRBV2 | CASSADRGLYEQYF
15 | TRBV4-1 | CASSPLAGGTNEQFF
19 | TRBV18 | CASSPGKRTGGLNNSPLHF
14 | TRBV6-6 | CASSYSRTPIEQYF
12 | TRBV7-2 | CASSLAGETQYF
14 | TRBV19 | CASSIGRGTGELFF
15 | TRBV19 | CASSTKGHPAYEQYF
15 | TRBV18 | CASSPTGGTGNTIYF
13 | TRBV5-4 | CASSFGTTYEQYF
17 | TRBV20-1 | CSAPSGLAGVNTGELFF
17 | TRBV10-3 | CAISESGDYRERTEAFF
15 | TRBV11-2 | CASSPGQVPNYGYTF
14 | TRBV2 | CASSSQGAGETQYF
18 | TRBV19 | CASSIGLAGVSGANVLTF
14 | TRBV20-1 | CSARPGQVNEKLFF
18 | TRBV5-1 | CASSSGLAGGSSYNEQFF
13 | TRBV20-1 | CSATGTSQDEQYF
15 | TRBV10-2 | CASSGGRSSYNEQFF
14 | TRBV6-6 | CASSSGTGVSPLHF
15 | TRBV7-2 | CASRQNGQAQETQYF
13 | TRBV20-1 | CSARGSFATEAFF
15 | TRBV20-1 | CSAREGTGGTGELFF
13 | TRBV5-6 | CASSLQTHTEAFF
14 | TRBV19 | CACRTGPNTGELFF
14 | TRBV7-2 | CASRTTGGNTEAFF
15 | TRBV4-1 | CASSQDRKGWETQYF
17 | TRBV4-1 | CASSQVSGLAGGTEQFF
21 | TRBV5-4 | CASSPAVPGGGRGGPTGELFF
17 | TRBV7-2 | CASSLDRPLGGPDTQYF